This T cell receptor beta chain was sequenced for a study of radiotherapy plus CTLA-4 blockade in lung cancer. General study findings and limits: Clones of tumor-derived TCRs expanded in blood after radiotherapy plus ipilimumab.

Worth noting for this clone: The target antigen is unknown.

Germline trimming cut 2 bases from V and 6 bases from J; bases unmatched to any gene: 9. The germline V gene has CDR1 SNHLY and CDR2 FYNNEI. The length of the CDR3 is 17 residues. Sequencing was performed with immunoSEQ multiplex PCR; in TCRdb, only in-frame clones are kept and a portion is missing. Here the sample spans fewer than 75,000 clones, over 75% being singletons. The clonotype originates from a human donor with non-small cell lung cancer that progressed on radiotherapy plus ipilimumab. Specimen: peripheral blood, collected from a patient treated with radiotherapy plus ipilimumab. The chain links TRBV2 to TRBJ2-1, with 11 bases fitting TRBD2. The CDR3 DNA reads TGTGCCAGCAGTGAAACAACTAGCGGGAGCCCCCCCAATGAGCAGTTCTTC. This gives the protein CASSETTSGSPPNEQFF.